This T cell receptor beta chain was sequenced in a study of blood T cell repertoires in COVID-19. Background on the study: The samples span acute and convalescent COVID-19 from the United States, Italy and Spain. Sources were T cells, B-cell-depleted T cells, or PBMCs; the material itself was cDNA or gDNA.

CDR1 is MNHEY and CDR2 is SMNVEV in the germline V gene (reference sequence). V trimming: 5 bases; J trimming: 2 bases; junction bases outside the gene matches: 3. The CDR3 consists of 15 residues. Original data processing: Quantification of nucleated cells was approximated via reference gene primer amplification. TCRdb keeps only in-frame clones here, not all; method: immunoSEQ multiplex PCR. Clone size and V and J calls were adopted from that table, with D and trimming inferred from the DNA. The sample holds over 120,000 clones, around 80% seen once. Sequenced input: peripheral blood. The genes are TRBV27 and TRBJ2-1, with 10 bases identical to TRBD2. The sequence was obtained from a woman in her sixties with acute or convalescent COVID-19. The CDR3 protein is CASSVLAGAYNEQFF. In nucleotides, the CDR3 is TGTGCCAGCAGTGTCCTAGCGGGAGCCTACAATGAGCAGTTCTTC.